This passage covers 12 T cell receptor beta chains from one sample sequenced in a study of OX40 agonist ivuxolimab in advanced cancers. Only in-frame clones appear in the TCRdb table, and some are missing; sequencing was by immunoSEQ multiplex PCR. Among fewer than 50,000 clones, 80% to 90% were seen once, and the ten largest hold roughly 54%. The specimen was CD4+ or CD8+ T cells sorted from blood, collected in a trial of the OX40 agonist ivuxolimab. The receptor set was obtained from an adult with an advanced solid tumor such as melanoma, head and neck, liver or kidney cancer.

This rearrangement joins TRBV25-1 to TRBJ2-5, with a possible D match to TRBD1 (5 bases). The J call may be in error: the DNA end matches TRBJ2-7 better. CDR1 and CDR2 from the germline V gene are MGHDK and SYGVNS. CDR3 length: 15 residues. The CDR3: CASSDIRQGSYEQYF. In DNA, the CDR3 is TGTGCCAGCAGTGACATAAGGCAGGGTAGCTACGAGCAGTACTTC.

The CDR3 DNA is TGTGCCATCAGTGGGGTGGCGGGAGTTGAGCAGTTCTTC. It is translated as CAISGVAGVEQFF. The V gene is TRBV10-3, the J gene TRBJ2-1; 7 bases fit TRBD2. The CDR3 has 13 residues. The junction had 6 bases not matched to a gene; V was cut back by 4 bases and J by 9 bases. Germline CDR1 reads ENHRY; CDR2 reads SYGVKD.

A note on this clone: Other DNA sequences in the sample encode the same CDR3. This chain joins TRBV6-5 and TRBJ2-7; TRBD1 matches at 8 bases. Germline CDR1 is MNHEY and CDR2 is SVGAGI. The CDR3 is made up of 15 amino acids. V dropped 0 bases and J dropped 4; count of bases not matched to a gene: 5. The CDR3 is CASSYSGQGAYEQYF. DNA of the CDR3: TGTGCCAGCAGTTACTCGGGGCAGGGGGCATACGAGCAGTACTTC.

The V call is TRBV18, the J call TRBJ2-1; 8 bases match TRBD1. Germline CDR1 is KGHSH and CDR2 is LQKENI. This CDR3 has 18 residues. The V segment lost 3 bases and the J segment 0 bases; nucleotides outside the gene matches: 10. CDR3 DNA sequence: TGTGCCAGCTCACCTTATGGACAGGGCACCCTCTCCTACAATGAGCAGTTCTTC. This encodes CASSPYGQGTLSYNEQFF.

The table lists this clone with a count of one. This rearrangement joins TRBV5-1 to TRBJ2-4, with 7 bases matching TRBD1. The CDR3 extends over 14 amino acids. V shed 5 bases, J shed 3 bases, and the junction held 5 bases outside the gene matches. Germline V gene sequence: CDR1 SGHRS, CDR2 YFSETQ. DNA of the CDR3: TGCGCCAGCAGGGCAGGGGGTCTCAAAAACATTCAGTACTTC. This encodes CASRAGGLKNIQYF.

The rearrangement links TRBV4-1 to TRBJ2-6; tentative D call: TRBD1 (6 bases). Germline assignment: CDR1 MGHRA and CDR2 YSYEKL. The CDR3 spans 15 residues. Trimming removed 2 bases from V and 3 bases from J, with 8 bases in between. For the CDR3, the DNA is TGCGCCAGCAGCCAACCAGGGGTTGGGGCCAACGTCCTGACTTTC. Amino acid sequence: CASSQPGVGANVLTF.

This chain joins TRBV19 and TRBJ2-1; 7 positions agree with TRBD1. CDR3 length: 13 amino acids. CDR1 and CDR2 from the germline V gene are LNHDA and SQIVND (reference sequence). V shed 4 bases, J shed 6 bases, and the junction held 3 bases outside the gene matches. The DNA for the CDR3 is TGTGCCAGTAGTACTGGGACAGCCAATGAGCAGTTCTTC. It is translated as CASSTGTANEQFF.

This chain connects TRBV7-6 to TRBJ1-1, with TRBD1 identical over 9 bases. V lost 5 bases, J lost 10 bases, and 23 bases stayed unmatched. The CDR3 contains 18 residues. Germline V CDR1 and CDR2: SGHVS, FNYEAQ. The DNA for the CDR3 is TGTGCCAGCAGCCCACTCACGGCAACAGGGGGCGCCCTAATTCGAGCTTTCTTT. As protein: CASSPLTATGGALIRAFF.

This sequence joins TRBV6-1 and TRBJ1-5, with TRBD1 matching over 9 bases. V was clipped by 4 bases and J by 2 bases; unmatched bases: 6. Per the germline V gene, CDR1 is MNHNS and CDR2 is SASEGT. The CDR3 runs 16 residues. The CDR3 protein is CASSAFTGGGNQPQHF. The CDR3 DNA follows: TGTGCCAGCAGTGCCTTCACAGGGGGCGGCAATCAGCCCCAGCATTTT.

The CDR3 nucleotides are TGTGCCAGCAGTTTACGTACAGCTAATAATTCACCCCTCCACTTT. As protein: CASSLRTANNSPLHF. The rearrangement links TRBV28 to TRBJ1-6; D remains unclear. V shed 2 bases and J shed 5 bases, with 10 bases lying between them. CDR3 length equals 15 residues. Germline CDR1 is MDHEN and CDR2 is SYDVKM.

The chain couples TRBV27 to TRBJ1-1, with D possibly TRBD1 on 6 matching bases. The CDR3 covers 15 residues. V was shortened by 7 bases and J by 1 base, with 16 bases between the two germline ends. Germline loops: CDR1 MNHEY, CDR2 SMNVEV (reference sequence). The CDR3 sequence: CASNHLGGTNTEAFF. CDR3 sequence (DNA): TGTGCCAGCAACCACTTGGGGGGCACGAACACTGAAGCTTTCTTT.

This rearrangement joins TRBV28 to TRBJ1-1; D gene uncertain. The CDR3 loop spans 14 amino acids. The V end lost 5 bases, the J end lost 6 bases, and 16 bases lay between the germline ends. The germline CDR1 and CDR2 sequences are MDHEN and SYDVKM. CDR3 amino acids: CASSTRVGSPEAFF. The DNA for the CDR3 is TGTGCCAGCAGTACCCGAGTGGGTAGCCCTGAAGCTTTCTTT.